Shown below are 9 T cell receptor beta chains from a single sample sequenced in a study. TCRdb called the 5' RACE reads again in MiXCR, with one record for every CDR3 protein. The data show around 30,000 distinct CDR3 sequences, with approximately 25% seen just once and roughly 3.5% held by the top ten. Sequencing input: naive CD4+ T cells sorted from a lymph node. Indicated subset: naive CD4+ T cells, CD4+CD45RA+CD25-. The origin of the receptors is a female donor with breast cancer.

The chain uses TRBV7-3 and TRBJ2-2; 9 bases agree with TRBD1. This CDR3 has 15 amino acids. Germline CDR1 reads SGHTA; CDR2 reads FQGTGA. J was trimmed by 1 base and V by 5 bases; bases with no gene match: 2. This CDR3 is CASSPDRGNTGELFF. In nucleotides, the CDR3 is TGTGCCAGCAGCCCGGACAGGGGGAACACCGGGGAGCTGTTTTTT.

This clonotype was counted a few times. V is TRBV6-5 and J is TRBJ2-1, with D tentatively TRBD2 (7 bases). V lost 7 bases, J lost 4 bases, and 20 bases lay in between. Germline V gene lookup returns CDR1 MNHEY and CDR2 SVGAGI. The CDR3 covers 16 residues. CDR3 nucleotides: TGTGCCAGCACCCCCAAGGGGGGGAGGGGGTACAATGAGCAGTTCTTC. Translated, it gives CASTPKGGRGYNEQFF.

The chain links TRBV27 to TRBJ1-6; D gene unclear. The CDR3 runs to 15 residues. The V and J ends lost 8 bases and 6 bases respectively, with 17 bases between them. CDR1 is MNHEY and CDR2 is SMNVEV in the germline V gene (reference sequence). CDR3 amino acids: CASALEGIRNSPLHF. The CDR3 region has the DNA TGTGCCAGCGCCCTAGAGGGCATTCGTAATTCACCCCTCCACTTT.

The chain recombines TRBV9 with TRBJ2-2; no clear D gene. The germline V gene encodes CDR1 SGDLS and CDR2 YYNGEE. Trimming cost V 3 bases and J 8 bases, with 8 bases left between them. This CDR3 has 12 amino acids. The CDR3 sequence is CASSGTTGELFF. CDR3 DNA sequence: TGTGCCAGCAGCGGTACGACAGGGGAGCTGTTTTTT.

The V and J genes are TRBV4-1 and TRBJ1-1, with TRBD1 as a possible D gene (5 bases). The CDR3 contains 15 residues. Germline V gene data show CDR1 as MGHRA and CDR2 as YSYEKL. Deletions cut 1 base from V and 0 bases from J, with 9 bases between. The CDR3 DNA is TGCGCCAGCAGCCAAGCCGGGGCGGTGAACACTGAAGCTTTCTTT. Its translation is CASSQAGAVNTEAFF.

As for this clonotype: The CDR3 does not close with the conserved phenylalanine or tryptophan, likely indicating a read error. The rearrangement joins TRBV6-5 to TRBJ1-1; 11 nucleotides match TRBD1. V was pared by 6 bases and J by 1 base, with 13 bases of the junction left unmatched. The germline V gene encodes CDR1 MNHEY and CDR2 SVGAGI. The CDR3 runs 18 residues. The CDR3 here is CASSTTMGQGGANTEAFS. The CDR3 bases are TGTGCCAGCAGCACAACCATGGGACAGGGGGGCGCGAACACTGAAGCTTTCTCT.

This clonotype was recorded many times. J is TRBJ2-7 and V is TRBV12-3 or TRBV12-4, with 10 bases lining up with TRBD1. The CDR3 is 13 residues long. The V segment lost 5 bases and the J segment 6 bases; nucleotides outside the gene matches: 4. CDR3 protein: CASSNRQGAEQYF. The CDR3 nucleotides read TGTGCCAGCAGTAACCGACAGGGGGCCGAGCAGTACTTC.

This clonotype was observed at least ten times. The V and J genes are TRBV7-2 and TRBJ2-5; 8 positions match TRBD1. The CDR3 length is 13 residues. Trimming removed 5 bases from V and 5 bases from J; junction bases left unmatched: 4. Germline lookup yields CDR1 SGHTA and CDR2 FQGNSA. The chain's CDR3 is CASSVDRVETQYF. The DNA for the CDR3 is TGTGCCAGCAGCGTGGACAGGGTGGAGACCCAGTACTTC.

The rearrangement links TRBV3-1 to TRBJ2-7; 12 bases map to TRBD2. The germline V gene has CDR1 LGHDT and CDR2 YNNKEL (reference sequence). This CDR3 is 15 amino acids long. V was clipped by 4 bases and J by 12 bases; unmatched bases: 13. The CDR3 coding sequence is TGTGCCAGCAGCCGATCGGCTAGCGGGGGGGCTAGTGTGTACTTC. Its protein product is CASSRSASGGASVYF.